This T cell receptor beta chain derives from a study of breast tumors, draining lymph nodes, adjacent tissues. This clonotype was recorded many times. Its target is unknown. Study-wide results and caveats: Most tumor T cells seemingly derive from lymph node, then expand in tumor.

Breast cancer patients provided tissue from their axillary draining lymph nodes. TCRdb re-called the multiplex PCR reads through MiXCR, storing one row per CDR3 protein. The table records about 230,000 distinct CDR3 sequences, less than 40% of them present only once. Trimming removed 2 bases from V and 2 bases from J, with 16 bases in between. The CDR3 is 17 amino acids. Germline CDR1 reads SGDLS; CDR2 reads YYNGEE. The V and J genes are TRBV9 and TRBJ2-2, with D perhaps TRBD2 (6 bases). Sequenced: axillary lymph node tissue. This receptor was identified in a female donor with breast cancer. Some clones in this sample may be carry-over from other donors' samples. This CDR3 is CASSVSFRETNTGELFF. The CDR3 DNA sequence: TGTGCCAGCAGCGTCAGCTTTCGGGAGACCAACACCGGGGAGCTGTTTTTT.